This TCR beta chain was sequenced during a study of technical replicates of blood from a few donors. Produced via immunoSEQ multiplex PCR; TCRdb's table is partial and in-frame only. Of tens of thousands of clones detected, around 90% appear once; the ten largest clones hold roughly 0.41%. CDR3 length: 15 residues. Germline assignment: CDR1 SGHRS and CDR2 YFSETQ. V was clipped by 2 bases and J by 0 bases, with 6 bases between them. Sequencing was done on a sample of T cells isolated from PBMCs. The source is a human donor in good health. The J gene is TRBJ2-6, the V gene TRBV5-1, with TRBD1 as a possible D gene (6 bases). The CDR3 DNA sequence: TGCGCCAGCAGCTTACAGGGCTCTGGGGCCAACGTCCTGACTTTC. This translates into CASSLQGSGANVLTF.